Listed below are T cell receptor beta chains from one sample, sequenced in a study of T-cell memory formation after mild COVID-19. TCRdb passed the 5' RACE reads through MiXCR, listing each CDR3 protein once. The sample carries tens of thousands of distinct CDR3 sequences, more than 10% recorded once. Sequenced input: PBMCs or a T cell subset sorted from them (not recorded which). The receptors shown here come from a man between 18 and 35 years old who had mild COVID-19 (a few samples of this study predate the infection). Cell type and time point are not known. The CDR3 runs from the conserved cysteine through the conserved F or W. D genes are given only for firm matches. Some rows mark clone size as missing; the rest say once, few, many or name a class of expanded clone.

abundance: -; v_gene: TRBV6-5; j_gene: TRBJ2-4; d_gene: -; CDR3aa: CASSPVGGRWGNIQYF; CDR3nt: TGTGCCAGCAGCCCGGTGGGGGGGCGATGGGGAAACATTCAGTACTTC
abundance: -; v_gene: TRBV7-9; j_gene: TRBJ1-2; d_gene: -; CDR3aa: CASSVGQGYTF; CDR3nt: TGTGCCAGCAGCGTAGGACAGGGCTACACCTTC
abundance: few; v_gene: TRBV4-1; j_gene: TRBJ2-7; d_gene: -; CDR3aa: CASSQVGQASYEQYF; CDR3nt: TGCGCCAGCAGCCAAGTTGGGCAGGCATCCTACGAGCAGTACTTC
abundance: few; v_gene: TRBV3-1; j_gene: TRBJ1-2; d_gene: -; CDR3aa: CASSQDRGWYGYTF; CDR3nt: TGTGCCAGCAGCCAAGACAGGGGTTGGTATGGCTACACCTTC
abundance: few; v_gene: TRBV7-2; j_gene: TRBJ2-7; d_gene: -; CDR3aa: CASSRIQGLYEQYF; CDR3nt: TGTGCCAGCAGCCGAATACAGGGTCTCTACGAGCAGTACTTC
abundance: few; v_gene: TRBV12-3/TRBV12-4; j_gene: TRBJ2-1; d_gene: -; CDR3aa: CASSKTGISYNEQFF; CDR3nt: TGTGCCAGCAGCAAAACAGGGATCTCGTACAATGAGCAGTTCTTC
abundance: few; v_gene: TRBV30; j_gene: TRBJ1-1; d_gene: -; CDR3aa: CAWNGGRADRNTEAFF; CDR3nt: TGTGCCTGGAACGGGGGAAGAGCAGACAGGAACACTGAAGCTTTCTTT
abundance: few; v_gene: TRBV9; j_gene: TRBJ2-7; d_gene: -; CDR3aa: CASTPGGGSSYEQYF; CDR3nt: TGTGCCAGCACCCCGGGGGGCGGTAGCTCCTACGAGCAGTACTTC
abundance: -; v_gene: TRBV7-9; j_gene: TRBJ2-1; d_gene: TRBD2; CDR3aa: CASSLGLAGFSSYNEQFF; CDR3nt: TGTGCCAGCAGCTTAGGACTAGCGGGCTTTAGCTCCTACAATGAGCAGTTCTTC
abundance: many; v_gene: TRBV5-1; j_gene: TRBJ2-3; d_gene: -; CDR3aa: CASSPGPDTQYF; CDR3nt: TGCGCCAGCAGCCCGGGGCCAGATACGCAGTATTTT
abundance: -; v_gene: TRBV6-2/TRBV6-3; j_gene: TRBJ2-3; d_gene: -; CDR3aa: CASGTDTQYF; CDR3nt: TGTGCCAGCGGGACAGATACGCAGTATTTT
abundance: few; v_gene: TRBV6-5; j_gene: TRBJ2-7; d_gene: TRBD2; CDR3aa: CASSPGTSGFEQYF; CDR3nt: TGTGCCAGCAGCCCCGGGACTAGCGGGTTTGAGCAGTACTTC
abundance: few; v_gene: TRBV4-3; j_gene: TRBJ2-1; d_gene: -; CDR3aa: CASSQDGYEQFF; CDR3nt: TGCGCCAGCAGCCAAGATGGATATGAGCAGTTCTTC
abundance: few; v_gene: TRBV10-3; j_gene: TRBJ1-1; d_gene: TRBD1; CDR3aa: CAIRDRESTEAFF; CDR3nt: TGTGCCATCAGGGACAGGGAAAGCACTGAAGCTTTCTTT
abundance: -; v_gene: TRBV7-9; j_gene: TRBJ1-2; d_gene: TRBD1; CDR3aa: CASTGGDYGYTF; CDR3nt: TGTGCCAGCACAGGGGGAGACTATGGCTACACCTTC
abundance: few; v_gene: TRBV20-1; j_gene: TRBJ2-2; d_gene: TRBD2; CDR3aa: CSARGIRLASNTGELFF; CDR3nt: TGCAGTGCTAGAGGGATCCGACTAGCATCGAACACCGGGGAGCTGTTTTTT